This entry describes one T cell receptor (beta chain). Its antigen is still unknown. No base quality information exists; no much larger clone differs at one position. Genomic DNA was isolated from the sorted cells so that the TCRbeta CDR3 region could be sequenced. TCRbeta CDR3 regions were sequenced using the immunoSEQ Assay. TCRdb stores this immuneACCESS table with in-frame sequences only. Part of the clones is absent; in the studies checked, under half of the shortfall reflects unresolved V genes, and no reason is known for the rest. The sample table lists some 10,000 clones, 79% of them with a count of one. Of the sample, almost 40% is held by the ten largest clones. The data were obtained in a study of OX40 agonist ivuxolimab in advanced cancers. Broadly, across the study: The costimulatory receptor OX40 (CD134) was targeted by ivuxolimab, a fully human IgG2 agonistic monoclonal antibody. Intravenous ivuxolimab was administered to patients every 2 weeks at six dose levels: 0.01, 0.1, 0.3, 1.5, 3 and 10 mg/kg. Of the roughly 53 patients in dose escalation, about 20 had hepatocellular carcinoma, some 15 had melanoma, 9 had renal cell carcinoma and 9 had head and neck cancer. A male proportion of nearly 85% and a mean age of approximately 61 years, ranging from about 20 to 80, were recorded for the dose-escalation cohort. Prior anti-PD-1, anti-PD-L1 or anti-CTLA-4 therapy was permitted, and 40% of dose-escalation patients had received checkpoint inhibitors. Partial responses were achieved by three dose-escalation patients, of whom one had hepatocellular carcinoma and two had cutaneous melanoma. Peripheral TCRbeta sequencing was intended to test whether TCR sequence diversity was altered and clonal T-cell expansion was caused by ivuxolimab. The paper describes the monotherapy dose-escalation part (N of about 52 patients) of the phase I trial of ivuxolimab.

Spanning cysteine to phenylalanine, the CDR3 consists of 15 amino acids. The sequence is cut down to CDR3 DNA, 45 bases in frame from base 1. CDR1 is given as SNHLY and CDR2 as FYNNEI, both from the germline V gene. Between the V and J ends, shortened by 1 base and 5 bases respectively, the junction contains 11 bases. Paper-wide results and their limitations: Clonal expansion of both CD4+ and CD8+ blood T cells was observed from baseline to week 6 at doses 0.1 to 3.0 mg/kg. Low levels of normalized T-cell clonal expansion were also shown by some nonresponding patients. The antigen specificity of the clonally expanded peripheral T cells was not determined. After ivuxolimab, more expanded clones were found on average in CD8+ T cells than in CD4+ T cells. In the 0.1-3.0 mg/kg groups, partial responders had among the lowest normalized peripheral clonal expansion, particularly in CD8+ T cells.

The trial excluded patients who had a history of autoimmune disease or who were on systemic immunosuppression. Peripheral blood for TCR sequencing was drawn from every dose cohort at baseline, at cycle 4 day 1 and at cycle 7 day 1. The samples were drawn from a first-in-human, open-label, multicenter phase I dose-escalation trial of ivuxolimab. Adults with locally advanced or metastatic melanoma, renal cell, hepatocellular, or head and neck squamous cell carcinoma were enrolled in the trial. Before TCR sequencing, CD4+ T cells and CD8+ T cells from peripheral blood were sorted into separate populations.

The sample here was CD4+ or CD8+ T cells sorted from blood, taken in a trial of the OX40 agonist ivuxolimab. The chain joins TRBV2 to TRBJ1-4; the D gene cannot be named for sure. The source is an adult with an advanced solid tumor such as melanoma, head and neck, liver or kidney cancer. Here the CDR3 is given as CASSEDWTENEKLFF. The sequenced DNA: TGTGCCAGCAGTGAAGATTGGACCGAGAATGAAAAACTGTTTTTT.